This TCR beta chain was recorded in a study of vaccination effects on CD4 cells after COVID-19. Culture proceeded for approximately 10 days, and CD4+ T cells were then isolated. Two doses of BNT162b2 or mRNA-1273 vaccine were administered to participants. Nucleocapsid antibodies were negative in the vaccine recipients, who had never had SARS-CoV-2 infection. Sequencing was performed with immunoSEQ multiplex PCR; in TCRdb, only in-frame clones are kept and a portion is missing. The sample carries approximately 70,000 clones, roughly 73% recorded once. Remarks on this clone: Antigen: not known.

This sequence was found in a human donor who received a COVID-19 vaccine. This material consisted of CD4+ T cells from PBMCs cultured without peptide, taken after COVID-19 vaccination.

CDR3 loop: CASMTWGTGELFF. In nucleotides, the CDR3 is TGTGCCAGCATGACCTGGGGTACCGGGGAGCTGTTTTTT. The chain recombines TRBV25-1 with TRBJ2-2; D unresolved. CDR1 is MGHDK and CDR2 is SYGVNS in the germline V gene. CDR3 length equals 13 residues. V was pared by 7 bases and J by 5 bases, with 11 bases between.